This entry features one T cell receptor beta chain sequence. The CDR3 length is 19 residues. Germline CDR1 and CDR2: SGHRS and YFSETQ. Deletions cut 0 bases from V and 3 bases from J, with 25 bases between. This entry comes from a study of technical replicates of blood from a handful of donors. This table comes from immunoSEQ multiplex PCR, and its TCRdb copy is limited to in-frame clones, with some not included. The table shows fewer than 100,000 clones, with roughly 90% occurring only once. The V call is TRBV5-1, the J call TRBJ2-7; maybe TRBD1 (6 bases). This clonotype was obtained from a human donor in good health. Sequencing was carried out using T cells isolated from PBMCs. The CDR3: CASSLGLRAGVLDVYEQYF. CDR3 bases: TGCGCCAGCAGCTTGGGCCTCCGGGCAGGGGTACTTGATGTCTACGAGCAGTACTTC.